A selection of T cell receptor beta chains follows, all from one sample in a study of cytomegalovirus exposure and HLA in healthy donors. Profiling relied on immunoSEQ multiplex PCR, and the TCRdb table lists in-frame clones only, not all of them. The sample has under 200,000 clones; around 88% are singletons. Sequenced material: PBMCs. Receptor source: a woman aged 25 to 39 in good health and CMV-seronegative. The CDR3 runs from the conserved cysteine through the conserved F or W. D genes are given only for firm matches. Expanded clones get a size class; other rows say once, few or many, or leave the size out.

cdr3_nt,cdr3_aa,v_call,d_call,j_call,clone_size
TGTGCCAGCAGTCCGTACCGGACTAGCCCCGGGGAGCTGTTTTTT,CASSPYRTSPGELFF,TRBV27,TRBD2,TRBJ2-2,once
TGTGCCAGCAGCCCCTACGTAACCGGGGAGCTGTTTTTT,CASSPYVTGELFF,TRBV9,.,TRBJ2-2,.
TGCGCCAGCAGTCAGGGGGCCGTCTTCTACGAGCAGTACTTC,CASSQGAVFYEQYF,TRBV5-1,TRBD1,TRBJ2-7,.
TGTGCCAGCGCCCCGCAGGGACTAGCGGGAGGGACCCAGTACTTC,CASAPQGLAGGTQYF,TRBV27,TRBD2,TRBJ2-5,.
TGTGCCAGCAGTCCTACTGCGGGGCCGTACAATGAGCAGTTCTTC,CASSPTAGPYNEQFF,TRBV6-5,.,TRBJ2-1,.
TGTGCCAGCGCAGGGGTTAACTATGGCTACACCTTC,CASAGVNYGYTF,TRBV7-9,.,TRBJ1-2,.
TGTGCCAGCAGCTTACGGTCCGCTCCTAGCCCCAGCTCCTACAATGAGCAGTTCTTC,CASSLRSAPSPSSYNEQFF,TRBV7-9,.,TRBJ2-1,.
TGTGCCAGCAGCCGGACAGGGTACTACGAGCAGTACTTC,CASSRTGYYEQYF,TRBV6-5,TRBD1,TRBJ2-7,.
TGTGCTAGTGGTTTGTATAGGACAGGGGGGTTTGGCTACACCTTC,CASGLYRTGGFGYTF,TRBV12-5,TRBD1,TRBJ1-2,.
TGTGCCAGCAGTCCTCCCGGGACAGCCCCTCCATATGAGCAGTTCTTC,CASSPPGTAPPYEQFF,TRBV28,TRBD1,TRBJ2-1,.
TGTGCCAGTAGTACTCCGAGTAGCGGGAAGGGAGATACGCAGTATTTT,CASSTPSSGKGDTQYF,TRBV19,TRBD2,TRBJ2-3,.
TGTGCCAGCAGTCGGGACAGGGTTTCGGGCGCCAACGTCCTGACTTTC,CASSRDRVSGANVLTF,TRBV27,TRBD1,TRBJ2-6,few
TGTGCCAGCAGCTTACAGGCCCGTTCACCCCTCCACTTT,CASSLQARSPLHF,TRBV7-6,.,TRBJ1-6,.